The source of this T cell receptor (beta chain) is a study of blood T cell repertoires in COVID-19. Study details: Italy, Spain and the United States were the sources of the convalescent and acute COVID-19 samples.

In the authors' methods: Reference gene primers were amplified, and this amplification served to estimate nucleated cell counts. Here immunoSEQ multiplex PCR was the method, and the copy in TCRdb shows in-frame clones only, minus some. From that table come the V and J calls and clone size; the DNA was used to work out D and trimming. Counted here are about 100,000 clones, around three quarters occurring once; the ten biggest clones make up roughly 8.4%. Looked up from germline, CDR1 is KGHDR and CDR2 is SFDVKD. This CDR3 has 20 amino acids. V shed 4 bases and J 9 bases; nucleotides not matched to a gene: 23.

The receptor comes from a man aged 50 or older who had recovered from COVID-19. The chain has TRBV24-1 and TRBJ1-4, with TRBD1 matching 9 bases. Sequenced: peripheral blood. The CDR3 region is CATSEKDRDRAIQRPKKLFF. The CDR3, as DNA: TGTGCCACCAGTGAAAAGGACCGGGACAGGGCCATTCAACGACCGAAAAAACTGTTTTTT.